These 17 T cell receptor beta chains originate from one sample sequenced in a study of cytomegalovirus exposure and HLA in healthy donors. The PCR had 60 Vbeta and 13 Jbeta primers. Libraries were prepared by immunoSEQ multiplex PCR; TCRdb keeps only in-frame clonotypes and omits some of them. The sample shows under 200,000 clones, 82% of them seen only once. The sequencing sample was made of PBMCs. The receptors originated from a girl under 10 years old in good health and CMV-seropositive.

The V call is TRBV7-9, the J call TRBJ2-5; D might be TRBD1 (6 bases). Trimming took 2 bases from V and 3 from J, leaving 13 bases between them. This CDR3 is built from 15 residues. Germline values: CDR1 SEHNR, CDR2 FQNEAQ (reference sequence). In nucleotides, the CDR3 is TGTGCCAGCAGCTTACAATCTCCAGGGGAAGAGACCCAGTACTTC. This gives the protein CASSLQSPGEETQYF.

The V gene is TRBV19, the J gene TRBJ1-1; 7 bases agree with TRBD1. After removal of 5 bases from V and 0 bases from J, the junction contained 3 bases not matched to a gene. Germline values: CDR1 LNHDA, CDR2 SQIVND (reference sequence). The CDR3 runs to 14 residues. This chain's CDR3 is CASSVTGLNTEAFF. The CDR3 coding sequence is TGTGCCAGTAGTGTGACAGGGTTGAACACTGAAGCTTTCTTT.

This clone came up once. V and J are TRBV6-1 and TRBJ2-7; perhaps TRBD1 as D (6 bases). CDR3 length: 13 residues. Germline CDR1 MNHNS, CDR2 SASEGT. V lost 4 bases and J 2 bases, leaving 9 bases between the germline ends. The DNA of the CDR3 is TGTGCCAGCAGTGGTGACAGGACCTACGAGCAGTACTTC. It yields the protein CASSGDRTYEQYF.

The rearrangement links TRBV27 to TRBJ2-1; possibly TRBD2 for D (5 bases). Looked up from germline, CDR1 is MNHEY and CDR2 is SMNVEV (reference sequence). This CDR3 has 15 residues. V gave up 5 bases and J gave up 4 bases, with 15 bases separating them. CDR3 nucleotide sequence: TGTGCCAGCAGTGACCACATCGGGGAATACAATGAGCAGTTCTTC. Protein: CASSDHIGEYNEQFF.

This chain uses TRBV6-5 with TRBJ2-5; D perhaps matches TRBD1 (6 bases). The V gene's germline CDR1 is MNHEY and CDR2 SVGAGI. This CDR3 spans 13 amino acids. The V end was cut by 2 bases, the J end by 2 bases, with 6 bases between. The CDR3 region is CASSYQGQETQYF. CDR3 DNA: TGTGCCAGCAGTTACCAGGGGCAAGAGACCCAGTACTTC.

DNA for the CDR3: TGTGCCAGCAGTTCCATGGTACTCTCGAGCAATCAGCCCCAGCATTTT. Amino acid sequence: CASSSMVLSSNQPQHF. The chain is built from TRBV6-6 and TRBJ1-5; D call uncertain. CDR3 size: 16 residues. Germline CDR1 reads MNHNY; CDR2 reads SVGAGI (reference sequence). V lost 4 bases and J lost 1, with 14 bases in between.

The chain joins TRBV30 to TRBJ1-2, with unresolved D. CDR3 length: 15 residues. Between the trimmed V and J ends, which lost 3 bases and 4 bases, there was a span of 18 bases. Germline CDR1 and CDR2: GTSNPN and SVGIG (reference sequence). Here the CDR3 DNA reads TGTGCCTGGAGGGGTGGACTTCCCAAGGGCTATGGCTACACCTTC. As protein: CAWRGGLPKGYGYTF.

V gene TRBV6-5 combines with J gene TRBJ2-1; TRBD1 might be the D (5 bases). Germline assignment: CDR1 MNHEY and CDR2 SVGAGI. V lost 3 bases and J 0 bases, leaving 9 bases between the germline ends. The CDR3 loop spans 15 amino acids. This CDR3 is CASSYDRYSYNEQFF. The CDR3 coding sequence is TGTGCCAGCAGTTATGACAGATACTCCTACAATGAGCAGTTCTTC.

The DNA for the CDR3 is TGCGCCAGCAGCCGGAGGTACGTCGATGAGCAGTTCTTC. Protein sequence: CASSRRYVDEQFF. The rearrangement uses TRBV5-1 and TRBJ2-1; TRBD2 is a possible D gene (5 bases). This CDR3 region has 13 residues. V lost 4 bases and J lost 8, with 13 bases in between. Germline values: CDR1 SGHRS, CDR2 YFSETQ.

A few counts support this clone. This sequence joins TRBV5-1 and TRBJ2-7; a possible D gene is TRBD2 (6 bases). Germline values: CDR1 SGHRS, CDR2 YFSETQ. The CDR3 sequence is 16 residues long. The germline V and J ends were trimmed by 3 bases and 6 bases, with 22 bases remaining between them. The CDR3 nucleotides are TGCGCCAGCAGCTCATGCTGTAGGGGACTTTCAGTCGAGCAGTACTTC. Its translation: CASSSCCRGLSVEQYF. Full variable domain (rest looked up from reference TRBV5-1 and TRBJ2-7): KAGVTQTPRYLIKTRGQQVTLSCSPISGHRSVSWYQQTPGQGLQFLFEYFSETQRNKGNFPGRFSGRQFSNSRSEMNVSTLELGDSALYLCASSSCCRGLSVEQYFGPGTRLTVT.

The CDR3 sequence is CASSLTPLRGQGSMNTEAFF. CDR3 coding DNA: TGCGCCAGCAGCTTGACCCCCCTTCGGGGACAGGGCTCCATGAACACTGAAGCTTTCTTT. This rearrangement joins TRBV5-1 to TRBJ1-1; 9 bases match TRBD1. J lost 0 bases, V lost 1 base, and 16 bases had no gene match. CDR1 is SGHRS and CDR2 is YFSETQ in the germline V gene. The length of the CDR3 is 20 residues.

The V and J genes are TRBV4-1 and TRBJ2-7, with D possibly matching TRBD1 (8 bases). The CDR3 loop spans 15 amino acids. V was shortened by 2 bases and J by 5 bases, with 16 bases between the two germline ends. In germline, CDR1 is MGHRA, CDR2 YSYEKL. The CDR3 DNA sequence: TGCGCCAGCAGCCAATTCAGGACAGGGACTAACGAGCAGTACTTC. As protein: CASSQFRTGTNEQYF.

The chain uses TRBV4-2 and TRBJ2-5, with TRBD1 matching 9 bases. The V gene's germline CDR1 is LGHNA and CDR2 YNFKEQ. V lost 3 bases to trimming and J lost 1 base; unmatched junction nucleotides: 6. The CDR3 runs 16 residues. The CDR3 nucleotides are TGTGCCAGCAGCCATCCCCTGGGACAGGGCCAAGAGACCCAGTACTTC. Translation gives CASSHPLGQGQETQYF.

The chain has TRBV11-2 and TRBJ1-1, with 10 bases lining up with TRBD1. This CDR3 spans 13 amino acids. Germline values: CDR1 SGHAT, CDR2 FQNNGV. With V trimmed by 6 bases and J by 11 bases, 9 bases remained unmatched. In nucleotides, the CDR3 is TGTGCCAGCAGTATCACTGGGACAGGGGAGGCTTTCTTT. Amino acids: CASSITGTGEAFF.

The CDR3 is CSVGGDRENEKLFF. The CDR3 bases are TGCAGCGTTGGGGGCGACAGGGAAAATGAAAAACTGTTTTTT. The chain is built from TRBV29-1 and TRBJ1-4; the match to TRBD1 covers 7 bases. The germline V gene has CDR1 SQVTM and CDR2 ANQGSEA. V was clipped by 4 bases and J by 5 bases; unmatched bases: 7. CDR3 length equals 14 residues.

V is TRBV10-3 and J is TRBJ2-5, with 7 positions matching TRBD1. This CDR3 contains 15 residues. With 1 base clipped from V and 4 bases from J, the junction kept 6 bases outside the gene matches. Germline V gives CDR1 ENHRY, CDR2 SYGVKD. CDR3 coding DNA: TGTGCCATCAGTGAGTACCGGGACAGCCCAGAGACCCAGTACTTC. Translated, it gives CAISEYRDSPETQYF.

The chain has TRBV7-6 and TRBJ2-3, with 7 bases aligning to TRBD2. CDR1 SGHVS and CDR2 FNYEAQ come from the germline V gene. This CDR3 region has 15 residues. V gave up 7 bases and J gave up 6 bases; unmatched junction bases: 13. In DNA form, the CDR3 reads TGTGCCAGCACCCTAGGTGGGAGGGCCGGGGATACGCAGTATTTT. Its translation: CASTLGGRAGDTQYF.